This T cell receptor beta chain emerged from a study of T-cell memory formation after mild COVID-19. The study's findings and limits: In pre-infection memory, a portion of responding clones appeared, which suggested that cross-reactive memory joined.

V lost 6 bases, J lost 5 bases, and 15 bases lay in between. Germline V gene sequence: CDR1 LNHDA, CDR2 SQIVND (reference sequence). This CDR3 is 14 amino acids long. TCRdb reprocessed the 5' RACE reads via MiXCR and lists one record per CDR3 protein. The sample includes 70,000 to 100,000 distinct CDR3 sequences, approximately 13% seen only once; the top ten take about 27%. With respect to this clonotype: The antigen is undetermined.

The TCR comes from an adult woman who had mild COVID-19 (a few samples of this study predate the infection). Cell type and time point are not known. This chain links TRBV19 with TRBJ2-3; D remains unclear. Sample: PBMCs or a T cell subset sorted from them (not recorded which). CDR3 residues: CASSTNPHRDTQYF. DNA for the CDR3: TGTGCCAGTAGCACCAATCCTCACCGAGATACGCAGTATTTT.